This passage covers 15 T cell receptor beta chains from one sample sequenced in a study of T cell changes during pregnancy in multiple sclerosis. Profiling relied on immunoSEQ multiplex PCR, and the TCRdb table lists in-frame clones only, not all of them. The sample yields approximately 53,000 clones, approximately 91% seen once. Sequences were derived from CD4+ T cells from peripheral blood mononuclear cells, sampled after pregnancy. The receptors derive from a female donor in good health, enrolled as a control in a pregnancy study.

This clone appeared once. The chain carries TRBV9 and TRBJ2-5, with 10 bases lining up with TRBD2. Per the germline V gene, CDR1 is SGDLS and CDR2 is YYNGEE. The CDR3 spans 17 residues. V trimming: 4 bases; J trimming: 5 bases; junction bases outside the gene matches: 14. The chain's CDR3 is CASSPFRGLAKLETQYF. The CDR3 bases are TGTGCCAGCAGCCCCTTTAGGGGACTAGCGAAGTTGGAGACCCAGTACTTC. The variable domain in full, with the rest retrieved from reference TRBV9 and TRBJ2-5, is DSGVTQTPKHLITATGQRVTLRCSPRSGDLSVYWYQQSLDQGLQFLIQYYNGEERAKGNILERFSAQQFPDLHSELNLSSLELGDSALYFCASSPFRGLAKLETQYFGPGTRLLVL.

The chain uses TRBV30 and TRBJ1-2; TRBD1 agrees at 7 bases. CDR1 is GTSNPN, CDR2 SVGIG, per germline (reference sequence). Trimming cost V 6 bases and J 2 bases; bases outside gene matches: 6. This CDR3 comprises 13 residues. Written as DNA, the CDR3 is TGTGCCTGTCATACAGGGGTCAACTATGGCTACACCTTC. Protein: CACHTGVNYGYTF.

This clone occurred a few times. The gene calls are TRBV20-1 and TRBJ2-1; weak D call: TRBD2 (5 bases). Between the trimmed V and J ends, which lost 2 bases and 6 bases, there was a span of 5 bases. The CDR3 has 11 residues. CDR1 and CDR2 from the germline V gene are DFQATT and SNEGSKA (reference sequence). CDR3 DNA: TGCAGTGCTAGAACTAGCAATGAGCAGTTCTTC. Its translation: CSARTSNEQFF.

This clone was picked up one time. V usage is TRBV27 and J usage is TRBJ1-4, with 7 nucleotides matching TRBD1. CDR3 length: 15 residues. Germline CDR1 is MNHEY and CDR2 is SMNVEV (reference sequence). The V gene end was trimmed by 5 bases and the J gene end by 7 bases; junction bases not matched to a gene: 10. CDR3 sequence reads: CASSPRTGRSEKLFF. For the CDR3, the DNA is TGTGCCAGCAGTCCCCGGACAGGAAGAAGTGAAAAACTGTTTTTT.

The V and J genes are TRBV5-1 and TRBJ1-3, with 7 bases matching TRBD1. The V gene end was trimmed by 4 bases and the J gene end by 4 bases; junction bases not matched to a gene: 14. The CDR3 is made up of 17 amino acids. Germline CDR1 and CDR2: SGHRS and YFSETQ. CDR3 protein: CASSPALTGQSGNTIYF. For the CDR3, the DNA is TGCGCCAGCAGCCCGGCCCTGACAGGGCAGTCGGGAAACACCATATATTTT.

CDR3 region: CASSLGPDRGGEKLFF. CDR3 in DNA: TGTGCCAGCAGCTTGGGTCCCGACAGGGGGGGAGAAAAACTGTTTTTT. This chain connects TRBV5-4 to TRBJ1-4; 9 bases fit TRBD1. The CDR3 sequence is 16 residues long. From germline, CDR1 is SGHNT and CDR2 YYREEE (reference sequence). V lost 0 bases, J lost 8 bases, and 8 bases stayed unmatched.

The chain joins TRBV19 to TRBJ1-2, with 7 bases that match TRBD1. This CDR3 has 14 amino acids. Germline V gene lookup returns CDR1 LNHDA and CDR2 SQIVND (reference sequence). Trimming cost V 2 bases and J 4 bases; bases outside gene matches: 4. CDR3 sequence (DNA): TGTGCCAGTAGTATATCAGCAGGGGGCTATGGCTACACCTTC. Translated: CASSISAGGYGYTF.

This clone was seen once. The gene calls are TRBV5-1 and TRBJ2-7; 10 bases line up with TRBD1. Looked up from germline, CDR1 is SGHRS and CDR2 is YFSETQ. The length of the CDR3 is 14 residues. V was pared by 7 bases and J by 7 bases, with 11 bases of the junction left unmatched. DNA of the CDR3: TGCGCCAGCGCAGACCGGGACAGGGGCGGGGAGCAGTACTTC. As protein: CASADRDRGGEQYF.

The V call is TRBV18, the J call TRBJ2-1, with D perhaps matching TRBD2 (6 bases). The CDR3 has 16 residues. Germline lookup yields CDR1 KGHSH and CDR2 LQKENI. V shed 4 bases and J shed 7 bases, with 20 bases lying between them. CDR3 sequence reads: CASSLIPLRDENEQFF. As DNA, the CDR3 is TGTGCCAGCTCACTCATTCCTCTGCGGGATGAAAATGAGCAGTTCTTC.

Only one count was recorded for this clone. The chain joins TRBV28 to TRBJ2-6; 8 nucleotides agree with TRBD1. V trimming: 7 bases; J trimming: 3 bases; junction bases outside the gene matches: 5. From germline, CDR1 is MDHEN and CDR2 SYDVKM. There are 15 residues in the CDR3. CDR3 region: CASTGGKGGANVLTF. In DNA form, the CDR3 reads TGTGCCAGCACAGGGGGCAAGGGTGGGGCCAACGTCCTGACTTTC.

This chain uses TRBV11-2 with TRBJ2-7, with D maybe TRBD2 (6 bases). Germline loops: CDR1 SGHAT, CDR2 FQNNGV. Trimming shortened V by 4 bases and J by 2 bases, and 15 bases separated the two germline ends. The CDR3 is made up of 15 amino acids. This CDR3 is CASSSPRDSPYEQYF. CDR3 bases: TGTGCCAGCAGCTCTCCGCGGGACTCCCCCTACGAGCAGTACTTC.

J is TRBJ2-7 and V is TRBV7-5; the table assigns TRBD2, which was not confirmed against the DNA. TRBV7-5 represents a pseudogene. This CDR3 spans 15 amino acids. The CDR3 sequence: CARSLDLGGPGEQYF. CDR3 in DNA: TGTGCCAGAAGCTTAGATCTCGGGGGGCCGGGCGAGCAGTACTTC.

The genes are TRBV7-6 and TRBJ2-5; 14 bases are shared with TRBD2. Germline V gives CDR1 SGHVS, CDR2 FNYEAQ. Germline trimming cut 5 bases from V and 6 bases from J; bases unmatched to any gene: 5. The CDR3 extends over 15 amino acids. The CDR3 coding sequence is TGTGCCAGCAGCGTGAGACTAGCGGGGGGGAAGACCCAGTACTTC. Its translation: CASSVRLAGGKTQYF.

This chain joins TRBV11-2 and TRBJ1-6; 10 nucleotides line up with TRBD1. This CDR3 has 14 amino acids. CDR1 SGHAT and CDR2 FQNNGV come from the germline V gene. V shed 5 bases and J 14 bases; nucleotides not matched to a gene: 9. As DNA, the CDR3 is TGTGCCAGCAGCCGGGACAGGGGAGGGCTCACCCTCCACTTT. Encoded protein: CASSRDRGGLTLHF.

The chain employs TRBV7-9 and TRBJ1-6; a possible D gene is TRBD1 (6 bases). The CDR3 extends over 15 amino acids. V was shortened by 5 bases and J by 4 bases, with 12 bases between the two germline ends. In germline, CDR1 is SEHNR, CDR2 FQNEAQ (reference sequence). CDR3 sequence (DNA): TGTGCCAGCAGCGACAAGCAGGGGTATAATTCACCCCTCCACTTT. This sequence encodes CASSDKQGYNSPLHF.